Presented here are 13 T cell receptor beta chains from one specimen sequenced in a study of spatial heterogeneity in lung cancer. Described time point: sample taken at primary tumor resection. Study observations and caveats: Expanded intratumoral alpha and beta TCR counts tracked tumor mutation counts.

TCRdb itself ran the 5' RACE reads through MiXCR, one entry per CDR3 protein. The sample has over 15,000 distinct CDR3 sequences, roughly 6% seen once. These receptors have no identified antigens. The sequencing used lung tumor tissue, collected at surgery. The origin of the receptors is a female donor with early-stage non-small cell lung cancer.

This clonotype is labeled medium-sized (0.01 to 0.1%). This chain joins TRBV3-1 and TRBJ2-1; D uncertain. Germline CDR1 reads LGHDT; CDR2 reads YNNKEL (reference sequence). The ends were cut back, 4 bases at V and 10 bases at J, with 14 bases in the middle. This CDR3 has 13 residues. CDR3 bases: TGTGCCAGCAGCCCCCGAGAATCGGGCGAGCAGTTCTTC. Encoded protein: CASSPRESGEQFF.

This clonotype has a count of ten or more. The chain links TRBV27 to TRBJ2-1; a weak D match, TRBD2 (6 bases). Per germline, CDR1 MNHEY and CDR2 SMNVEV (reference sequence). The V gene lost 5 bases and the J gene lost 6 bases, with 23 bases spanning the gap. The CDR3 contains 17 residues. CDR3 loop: CASSPPGFQRVSNEQFF. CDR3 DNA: TGTGCCAGCAGTCCCCCCGGATTCCAGCGGGTGAGCAATGAGCAGTTCTTC.

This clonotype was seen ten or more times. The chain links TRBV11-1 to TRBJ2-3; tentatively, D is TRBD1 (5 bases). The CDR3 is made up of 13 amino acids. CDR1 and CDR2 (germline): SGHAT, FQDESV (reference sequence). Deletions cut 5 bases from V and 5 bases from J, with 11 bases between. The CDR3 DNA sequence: TGTGCCAGCAGCCGAGAAAGGGGAGATACGCAGTATTTT. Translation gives CASSRERGDTQYF.

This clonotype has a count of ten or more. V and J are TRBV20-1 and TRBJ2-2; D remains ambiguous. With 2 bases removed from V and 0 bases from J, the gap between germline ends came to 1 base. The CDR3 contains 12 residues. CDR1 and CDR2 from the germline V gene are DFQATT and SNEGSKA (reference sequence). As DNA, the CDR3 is TGCAGTGCTAGATCGAACACCGGGGAGCTGTTTTTT. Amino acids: CSARSNTGELFF.

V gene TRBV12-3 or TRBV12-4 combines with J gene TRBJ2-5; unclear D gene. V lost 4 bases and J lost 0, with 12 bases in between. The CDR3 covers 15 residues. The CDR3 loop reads CASSSALKYQETQYF. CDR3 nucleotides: TGTGCCAGCAGTTCAGCCTTAAAGTACCAAGAGACCCAGTACTTC.

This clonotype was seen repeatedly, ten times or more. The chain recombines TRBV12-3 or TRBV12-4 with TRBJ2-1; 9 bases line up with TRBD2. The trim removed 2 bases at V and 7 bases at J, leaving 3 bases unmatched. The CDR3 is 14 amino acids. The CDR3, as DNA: TGTGCCAGCAGTTTATCTAGCGGGACGAATGAGCAGTTCTTC. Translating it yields CASSLSSGTNEQFF.

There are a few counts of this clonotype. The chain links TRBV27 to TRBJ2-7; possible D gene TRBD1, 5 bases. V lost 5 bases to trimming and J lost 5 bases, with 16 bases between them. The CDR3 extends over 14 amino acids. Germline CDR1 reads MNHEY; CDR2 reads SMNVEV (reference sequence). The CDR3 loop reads CASSPRTYTDEQYF. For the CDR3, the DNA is TGTGCCAGCAGTCCCAGGACATATACGGACGAGCAGTACTTC.

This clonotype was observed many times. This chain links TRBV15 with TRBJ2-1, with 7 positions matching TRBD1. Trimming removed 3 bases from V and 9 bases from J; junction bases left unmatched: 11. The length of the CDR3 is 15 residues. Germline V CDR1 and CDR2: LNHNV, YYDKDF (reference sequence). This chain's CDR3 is CATSSWAGGRFEQFF. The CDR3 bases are TGTGCCACCAGCAGTTGGGCAGGGGGTAGGTTTGAGCAGTTCTTC. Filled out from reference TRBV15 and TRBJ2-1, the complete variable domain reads DAMVIQNPRYQVTQFGKPVTLSCSQTLNHNVMYWYQQKSSQAPKLLFHYYDKDFNNEADTPDNFQSRRPNTSFCFLDIRSPGLGDTAMYLCATSSWAGGRFEQFFGPGTRLTVL.

The CDR3 spells CASSPRGKMGYNEQFF. For the CDR3, the DNA is TGTGCCAGCAGCCCCAGGGGGAAGATGGGATACAATGAGCAGTTCTTC. The J gene is TRBJ2-1, the V gene TRBV6-5; 7 nucleotides line up with TRBD1. The J segment lost 4 bases and the V segment lost 6 bases, leaving 12 bases of the junction unmatched. The CDR3 is 16 residues long. The V gene's germline CDR1 is MNHEY and CDR2 SVGAGI.

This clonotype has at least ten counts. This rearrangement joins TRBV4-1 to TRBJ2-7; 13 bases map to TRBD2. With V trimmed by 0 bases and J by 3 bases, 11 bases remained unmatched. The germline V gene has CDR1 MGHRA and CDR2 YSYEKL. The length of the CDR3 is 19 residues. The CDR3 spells CASSQDRRLAGGTGYEQYF. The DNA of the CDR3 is TGCGCCAGCAGCCAAGATAGGAGACTAGCGGGAGGTACTGGCTACGAGCAGTACTTC.

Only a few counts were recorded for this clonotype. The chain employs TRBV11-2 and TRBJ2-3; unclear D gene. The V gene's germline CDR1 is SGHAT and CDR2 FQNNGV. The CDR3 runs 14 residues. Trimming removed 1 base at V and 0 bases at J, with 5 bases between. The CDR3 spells CASSLVSSTDTQYF. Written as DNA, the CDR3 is TGTGCCAGCAGCTTAGTATCTAGCACAGATACGCAGTATTTT.

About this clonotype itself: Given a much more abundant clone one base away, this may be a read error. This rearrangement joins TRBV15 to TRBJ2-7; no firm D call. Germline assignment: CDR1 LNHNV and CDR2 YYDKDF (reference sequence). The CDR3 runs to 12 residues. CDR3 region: CAISSPQDEQYF. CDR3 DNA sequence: TGTGCCATCAGCTCTCCGCAGGACGAGCAGTACTTC.

In nucleotides, the CDR3 is TGTGCCAGCAGTTATTTCCGTGTCGAGCAGTACTTC. Residues: CASSYFRVEQYF. V and J are TRBV6-9 and TRBJ2-7; D remains unclear. With 1 base removed from V and 6 bases from J, the gap between germline ends came to 7 bases. CDR1 is MNHGY and CDR2 is SVAAGI in the germline V gene. This CDR3 spans 12 amino acids.